This entry features one T cell receptor beta chain sequence. Its matching antigen is unknown. Generated by immunoSEQ multiplex PCR, the TCRdb table keeps only in-frame clones and is missing some. The repertoire has around 300,000 clones, around 90% of them found once; the top ten carry over 1%. These data belong to a study of cytomegalovirus exposure and HLA in healthy donors. The wider study: A subsequent analysis stated that the 120 validation repertoires were run on the same platform as the 600 to 750 first-cohort repertoires.

The study, taken as a whole, reports: In vitro work confirmed that three CMV-associated chains recognize CMV antigens.

This CDR3 has 14 amino acids. The germline V gene encodes CDR1 SGHAT and CDR2 FQNNGV. V was cut by 1 base and J by 4 bases, with 10 bases left in between. Sequenced sample: PBMCs. The rearrangement uses TRBV11-2 and TRBJ2-5; D may be TRBD2 (6 bases). The receptor was isolated from a woman younger than 45 in good health and CMV-seropositive. Here the CDR3 reads CASSLAGVLETQYF. The DNA of the CDR3 is TGTGCCAGCAGCTTAGCGGGGGTTCTAGAGACCCAGTACTTC.